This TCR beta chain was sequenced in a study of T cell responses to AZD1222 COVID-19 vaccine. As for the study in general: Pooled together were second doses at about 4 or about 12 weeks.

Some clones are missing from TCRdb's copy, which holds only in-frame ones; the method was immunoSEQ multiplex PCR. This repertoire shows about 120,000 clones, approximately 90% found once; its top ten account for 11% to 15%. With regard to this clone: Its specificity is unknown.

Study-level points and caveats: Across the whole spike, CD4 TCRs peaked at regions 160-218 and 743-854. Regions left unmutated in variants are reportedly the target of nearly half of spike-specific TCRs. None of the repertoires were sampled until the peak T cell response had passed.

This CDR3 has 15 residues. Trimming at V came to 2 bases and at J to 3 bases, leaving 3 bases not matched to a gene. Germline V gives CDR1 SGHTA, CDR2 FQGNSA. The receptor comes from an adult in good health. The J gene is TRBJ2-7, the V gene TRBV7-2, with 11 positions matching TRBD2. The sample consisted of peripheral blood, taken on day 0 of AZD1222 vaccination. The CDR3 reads CASSLTSGGGYEQYF. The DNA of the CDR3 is TGTGCCAGCAGCTTAACTAGCGGGGGTGGCTACGAGCAGTACTTC.